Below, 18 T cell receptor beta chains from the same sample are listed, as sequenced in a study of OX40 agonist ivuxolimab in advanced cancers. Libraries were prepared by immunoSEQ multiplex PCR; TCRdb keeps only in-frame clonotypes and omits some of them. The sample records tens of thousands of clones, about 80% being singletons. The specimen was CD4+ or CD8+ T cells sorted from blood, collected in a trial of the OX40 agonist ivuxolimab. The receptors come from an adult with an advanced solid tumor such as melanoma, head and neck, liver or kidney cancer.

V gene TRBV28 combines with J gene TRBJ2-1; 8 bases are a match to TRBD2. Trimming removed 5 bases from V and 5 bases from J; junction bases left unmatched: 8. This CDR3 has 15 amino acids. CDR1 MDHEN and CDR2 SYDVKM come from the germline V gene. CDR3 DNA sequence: TGTGCCAGCAGTCCCGAGCGGGGGCAAGACAATGAGCAGTTCTTC. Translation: CASSPERGQDNEQFF.

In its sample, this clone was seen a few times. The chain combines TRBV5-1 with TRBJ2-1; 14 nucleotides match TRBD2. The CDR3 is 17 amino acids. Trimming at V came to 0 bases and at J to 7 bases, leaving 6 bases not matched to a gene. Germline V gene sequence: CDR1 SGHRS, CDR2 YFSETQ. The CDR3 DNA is TGCGCCAGCAGCTTGGGATGGGGGACTAGCGGGAGAAATGAGCAGTTCTTC. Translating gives CASSLGWGTSGRNEQFF.

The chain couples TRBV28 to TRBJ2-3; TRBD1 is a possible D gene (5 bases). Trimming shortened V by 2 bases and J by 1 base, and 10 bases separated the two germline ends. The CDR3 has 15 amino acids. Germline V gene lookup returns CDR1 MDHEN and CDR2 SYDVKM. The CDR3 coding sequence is TGTGCCAGCAGTTTAGTCACAGGACGCACAGATACGCAGTATTTT. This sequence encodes CASSLVTGRTDTQYF.

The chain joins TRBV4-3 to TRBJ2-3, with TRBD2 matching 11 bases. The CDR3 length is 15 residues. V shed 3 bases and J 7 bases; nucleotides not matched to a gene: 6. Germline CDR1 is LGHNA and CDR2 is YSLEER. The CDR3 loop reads CASSHVTSGKNTQYF. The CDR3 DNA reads TGCGCCAGCAGCCACGTGACTAGCGGGAAGAATACGCAGTATTTT.

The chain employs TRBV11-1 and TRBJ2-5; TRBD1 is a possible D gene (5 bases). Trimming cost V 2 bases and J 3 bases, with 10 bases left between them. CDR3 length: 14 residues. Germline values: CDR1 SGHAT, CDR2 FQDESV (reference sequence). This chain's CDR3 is CASSLMPREETQYF. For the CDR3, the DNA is TGTGCCAGCAGCTTAATGCCCAGGGAAGAGACCCAGTACTTC.

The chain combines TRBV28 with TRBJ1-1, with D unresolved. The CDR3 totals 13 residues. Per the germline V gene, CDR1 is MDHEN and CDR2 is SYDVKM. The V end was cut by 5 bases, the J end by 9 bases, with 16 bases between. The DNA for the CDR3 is TGTGCCAGCAGTCCAACGAGGGTCCCAAAAGCTTTCTTT. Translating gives CASSPTRVPKAFF. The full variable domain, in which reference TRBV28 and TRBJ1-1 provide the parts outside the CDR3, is DVKVTQSSRYLVKRTGEKVFLECVQDMDHENMFWYRQDPGLGLRLIYFSYDVKMKEKGDIPEGYSVSREKKERFSLILESASTNQTSMYLCASSPTRVPKAFFGQGTRLTVV.

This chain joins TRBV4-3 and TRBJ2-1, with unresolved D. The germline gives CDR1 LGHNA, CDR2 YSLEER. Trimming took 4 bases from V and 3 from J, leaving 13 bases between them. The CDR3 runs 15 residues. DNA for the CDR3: TGCGCCAGCAGCCGAGGCACTGGCGGCTACAATGAGCAGTTCTTC. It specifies CASSRGTGGYNEQFF.

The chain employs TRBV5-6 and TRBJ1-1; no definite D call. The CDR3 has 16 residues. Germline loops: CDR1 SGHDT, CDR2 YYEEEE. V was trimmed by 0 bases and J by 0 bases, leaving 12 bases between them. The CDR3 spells CASSLVSYGVNTEAFF. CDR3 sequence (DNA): TGTGCCAGCAGCTTGGTCAGTTATGGGGTGAACACTGAAGCTTTCTTT.

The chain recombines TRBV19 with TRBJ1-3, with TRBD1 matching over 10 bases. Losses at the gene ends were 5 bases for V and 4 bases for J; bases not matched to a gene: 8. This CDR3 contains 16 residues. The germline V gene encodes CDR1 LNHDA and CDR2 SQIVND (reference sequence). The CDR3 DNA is TGTGCCAGTAGTCTTCCGGGACAGGGGTCCGGAAACACCATATATTTT. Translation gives CASSLPGQGSGNTIYF.

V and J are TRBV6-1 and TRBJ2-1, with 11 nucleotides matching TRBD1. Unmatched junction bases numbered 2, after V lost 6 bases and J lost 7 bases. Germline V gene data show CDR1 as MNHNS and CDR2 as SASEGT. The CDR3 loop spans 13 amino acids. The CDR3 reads CASSGTGGNEQFF. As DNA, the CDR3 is TGTGCCAGCAGCGGGACAGGGGGTAATGAGCAGTTCTTC.

The DNA of the CDR3 is TGTGCCAGCAGCGGAAGACTAGCGGGTTTTAACACCGGGGAGCTGTTTTTT. This encodes CASSGRLAGFNTGELFF. The V gene is TRBV9, the J gene TRBJ2-2; 10 bases fit TRBD2. The germline V gene encodes CDR1 SGDLS and CDR2 YYNGEE. With V trimmed by 3 bases and J by 2 bases, 7 bases remained unmatched. The CDR3 sequence is 17 residues long.

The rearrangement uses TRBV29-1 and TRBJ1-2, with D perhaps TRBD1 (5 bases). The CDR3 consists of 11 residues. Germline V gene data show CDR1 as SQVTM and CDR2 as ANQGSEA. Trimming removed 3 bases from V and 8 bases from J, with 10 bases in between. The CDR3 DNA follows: TGCAGCGTTGAGACTACAGGAGGCTACACCTTC. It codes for CSVETTGGYTF.

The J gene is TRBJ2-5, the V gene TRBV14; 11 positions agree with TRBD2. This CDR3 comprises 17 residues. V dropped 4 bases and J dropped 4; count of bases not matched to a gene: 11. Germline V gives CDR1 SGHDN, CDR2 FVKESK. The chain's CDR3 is CASSPAGSGRVRETQYF. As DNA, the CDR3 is TGTGCCAGCAGCCCCGCGGGTAGCGGGAGGGTAAGAGAGACCCAGTACTTC.

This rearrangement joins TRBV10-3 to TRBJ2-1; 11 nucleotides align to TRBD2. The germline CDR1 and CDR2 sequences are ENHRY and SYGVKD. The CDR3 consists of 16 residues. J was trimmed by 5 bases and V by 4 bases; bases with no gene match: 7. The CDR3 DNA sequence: TGTGCCATCAGTGTGGCTGGGACTAGCGGAAACAATGAGCAGTTCTTC. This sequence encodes CAISVAGTSGNNEQFF.

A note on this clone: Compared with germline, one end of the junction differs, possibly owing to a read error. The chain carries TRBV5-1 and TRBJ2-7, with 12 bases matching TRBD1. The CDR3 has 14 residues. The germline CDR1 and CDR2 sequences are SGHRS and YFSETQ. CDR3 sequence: CASSLGPGTGGLDF. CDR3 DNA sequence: TGCGCCAGCAGCTTGGGCCCCGGGACAGGGGGCTTGGACTTC.

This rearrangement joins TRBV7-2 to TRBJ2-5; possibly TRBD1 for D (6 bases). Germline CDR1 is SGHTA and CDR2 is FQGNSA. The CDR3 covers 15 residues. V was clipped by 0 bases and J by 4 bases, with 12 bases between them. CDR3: CASSLAAGVGETQYF. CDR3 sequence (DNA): TGTGCCAGCAGCTTAGCCGCAGGGGTAGGAGAGACCCAGTACTTC.

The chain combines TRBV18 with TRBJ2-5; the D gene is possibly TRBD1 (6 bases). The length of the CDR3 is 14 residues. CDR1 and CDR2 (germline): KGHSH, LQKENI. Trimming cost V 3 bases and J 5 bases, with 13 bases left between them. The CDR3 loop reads CASSPLDRRETQYF. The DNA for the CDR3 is TGTGCCAGCTCACCCCTCGACAGGAGGGAGACCCAGTACTTC. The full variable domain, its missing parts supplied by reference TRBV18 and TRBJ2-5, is NAGVMQNPRHLVRRRGQEARLRCSPMKGHSHVYWYRQLPEEGLKFMVYLQKENIIDESGMPKERFSAEFPKEGPSILRIQQVVRGDSAAYFCASSPLDRRETQYFGPGTRLLVL.

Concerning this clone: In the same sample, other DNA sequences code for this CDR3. DNA of the CDR3: TGTGCCAGCAGCTTGGCAGGGGGCAACTATGGCTACACCTTC. Its translation: CASSLAGGNYGYTF. The V gene is TRBV5-4, the J gene TRBJ1-2, with TRBD1 matching over 8 bases. Looked up from germline, CDR1 is SGHNT and CDR2 is YYREEE (reference sequence). The V segment lost 0 bases and the J segment 2 bases; nucleotides outside the gene matches: 0. This CDR3 contains 14 residues.